These T cell receptor beta chains were read from a single sample in a study of blood T cell repertoires in COVID-19. Profiling relied on immunoSEQ multiplex PCR, and the TCRdb table lists in-frame clones only, not all of them. The table includes 430,000 or so clones, 70% to 90% detected once. Source material: PBMCs or T cells enriched from blood (not recorded which). These receptors all stem from a young woman who had been exposed to COVID-19. The CDR3 runs from the conserved cysteine through the conserved F or W. A D gene is named only where the DNA matches it firmly. Expanded clones get a size class; other rows say once, few or many, or leave the size out.

V gene: TRBV18
clone size: once
D gene: TRBD1
J gene: TRBJ2-7
CDR3 DNA: TGTGCCAGCTCACCCGTGGACAGGGGAATCCACGAGCAGTACTTC
CDR3 protein: CASSPVDRGIHEQYF

V gene: TRBV24-1
clone size: -
D gene: -
J gene: TRBJ1-2
CDR3 DNA: TGTGCCACCAGTTCGGGGGTCTATGGCTACACCTTC
CDR3 protein: CATSSGVYGYTF

V gene: TRBV20-1
clone size: -
D gene: -
J gene: TRBJ1-6
CDR3 DNA: TGCAGTGCTAGTAGCGGGAGTTCACCCCTCCACTTT
CDR3 protein: CSASSGSSPLHF

V gene: TRBV5-6
clone size: -
D gene: TRBD1
J gene: TRBJ1-6
CDR3 DNA: TGTGCCAGCAGGGACAGGGGATATAATTCACCCCTCCACTTT
CDR3 protein: CASRDRGYNSPLHF

V gene: TRBV7-9
clone size: -
D gene: -
J gene: TRBJ2-1
CDR3 DNA: TGTGCCAGCAGCTTAGTCCCGGAGTACAATGAGCAGTTCTTC
CDR3 protein: CASSLVPEYNEQFF

V gene: TRBV7-8
clone size: -
D gene: TRBD1
J gene: TRBJ2-5
CDR3 DNA: TGTGCCAGCAGAGGGGGCAGGTACCAAGAGACCCAGTACTTC
CDR3 protein: CASRGGRYQETQYF

V gene: TRBV28
clone size: -
D gene: TRBD1
J gene: TRBJ1-6
CDR3 DNA: TGTGCCAGCAGTCCGCCGACCGGGACAGGGGCCTCCTATAATTCACCCCTCCACTTT
CDR3 protein: CASSPPTGTGASYNSPLHF

V gene: TRBV10-1
clone size: -
D gene: -
J gene: TRBJ2-3
CDR3 DNA: TGCGCCAGCAGCGACCTCCGAGGGGATACGCAGTATTTT
CDR3 protein: CASSDLRGDTQYF

V gene: TRBV3-1/TRBV3-2
clone size: -
D gene: -
J gene: TRBJ2-1
CDR3 DNA: TGTGCCAGCAGCCAAGCGGTCAATGGGCAATATGAGCAGTTCTTC
CDR3 protein: CASSQAVNGQYEQFF

V gene: TRBV7-2
clone size: -
D gene: TRBD1
J gene: TRBJ2-7
CDR3 DNA: TGTGCCAGCAGCCGTAAACAGGGGGCCCCCTACGAGCAGTACTTC
CDR3 protein: CASSRKQGAPYEQYF

V gene: TRBV7-2
clone size: few
D gene: -
J gene: TRBJ2-1
CDR3 DNA: TGTGCCAGCAGCTTAGGTCCCGGGGGTGGTGAGCAGTTCTTC
CDR3 protein: CASSLGPGGGEQFF

V gene: TRBV27
clone size: -
D gene: TRBD2
J gene: TRBJ2-7
CDR3 DNA: TGTGCCAGCGCCTACGCGGGGGGCGCGTTTTACGAGCAGTACTTC
CDR3 protein: CASAYAGGAFYEQYF

V gene: TRBV3-1/TRBV3-2
clone size: -
D gene: -
J gene: TRBJ2-2
CDR3 DNA: TGTGCCAGCAGCCCGACAGGACGCACGACCGGGGAGCTGTTTTTT
CDR3 protein: CASSPTGRTTGELFF

V gene: TRBV29-1
clone size: -
D gene: TRBD2
J gene: TRBJ2-1
CDR3 DNA: TGCAGCGTTTCCGGGACTAGCGGGAACTATGAGCAGTTCTTC
CDR3 protein: CSVSGTSGNYEQFF

V gene: TRBV2
clone size: -
D gene: -
J gene: TRBJ1-1
CDR3 DNA: TGTGCCAGCAGTCAAGACAGGAACACTGAAGCTTTCTTT
CDR3 protein: CASSQDRNTEAFF

V gene: TRBV29-1
clone size: -
D gene: TRBD1
J gene: TRBJ1-2
CDR3 DNA: TGCAGCGTTGACCCGCAGGGGGGACAGGGGAACTATGGCTACACCTTC
CDR3 protein: CSVDPQGGQGNYGYTF

V gene: TRBV30
clone size: -
D gene: -
J gene: TRBJ1-1
CDR3 DNA: TGTGCCTGGGCAATCGATGGGGGGGCCGAAACTGAAGCTTTCTTT
CDR3 protein: CAWAIDGGAETEAFF